In this sample, the clone carrying this TCR beta chain turned up a few times. As yet, its antigen is unknown. The V gene end was trimmed by 0 bases and the J gene end by 0 bases; junction bases not matched to a gene: 2. This CDR3 contains 16 residues. Germline V gene data show CDR1 as GTSNPN and CDR2 as SVGIG (reference sequence). Amplification used 60 Vbeta primers and 13 Jbeta primers. The protocol was immunoSEQ multiplex PCR, while the TCRdb copy is restricted to in-frame clones and leaves out a portion. The sample has tens of thousands of clones; about 80% are singletons. Among the donors, all were healthy bone marrow donors. The sample originates from a study of cytomegalovirus exposure and HLA in healthy donors. Whole-study findings and limits: CMV serostatus was the sole immune exposure data available. In vitro, three CMV-associated chains proved specific for CMV antigens. Presence/absence analysis assumed near-uniform sequencing depth across donors.

The rearrangement uses TRBV30 and TRBJ2-2, with 9 bases fitting TRBD2. The clonotype was recovered from a man between 45 and 60 years old in good health and CMV-seropositive. The specimen sequenced was PBMCs. The DNA of the CDR3 is TGTGCCTGGAGTGTACGCGGGAGGGCGAACACCGGGGAGCTGTTTTTT. Its translation: CAWSVRGRANTGELFF.